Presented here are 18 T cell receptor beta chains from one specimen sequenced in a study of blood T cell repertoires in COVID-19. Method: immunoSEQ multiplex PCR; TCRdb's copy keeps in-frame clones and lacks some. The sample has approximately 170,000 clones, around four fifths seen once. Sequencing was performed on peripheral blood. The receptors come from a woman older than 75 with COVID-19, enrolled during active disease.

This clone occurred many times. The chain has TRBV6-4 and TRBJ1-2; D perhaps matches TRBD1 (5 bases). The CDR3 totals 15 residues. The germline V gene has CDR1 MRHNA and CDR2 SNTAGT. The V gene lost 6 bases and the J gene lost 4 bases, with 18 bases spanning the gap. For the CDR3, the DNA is TGTGCCAGCAGAGACCGGGACTCGAGCGGCTATGGCTACACCTTC. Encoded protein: CASRDRDSSGYGYTF.

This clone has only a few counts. The CDR3 spells CASSEFPTGTPQGGANVLTF. CDR3 nucleotides: TGTGCCAGCAGTGAATTTCCGACAGGGACTCCCCAAGGGGGGGCCAACGTCCTGACTTTC. The V call is TRBV6-1, the J call TRBJ2-6; maybe TRBD1 (7 bases). The V end was cut by 2 bases, the J end by 4 bases, with 24 bases between. This CDR3 region has 20 residues. Germline CDR1 is MNHNS and CDR2 is SASEGT.

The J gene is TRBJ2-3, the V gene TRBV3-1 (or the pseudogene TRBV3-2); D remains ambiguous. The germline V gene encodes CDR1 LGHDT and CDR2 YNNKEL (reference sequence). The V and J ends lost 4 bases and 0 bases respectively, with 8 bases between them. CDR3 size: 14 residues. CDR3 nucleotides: TGTGCCAGCAGCCGGTCAGTTAGCACAGATACGCAGTATTTT. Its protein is CASSRSVSTDTQYF.

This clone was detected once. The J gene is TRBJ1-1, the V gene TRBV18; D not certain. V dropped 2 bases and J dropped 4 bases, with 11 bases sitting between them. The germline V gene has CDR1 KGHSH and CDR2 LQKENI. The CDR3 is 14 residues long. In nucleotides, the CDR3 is TGTGCCAGCTCACCAGCTCCTGCGGGCACTGAAGCTTTCTTT. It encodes CASSPAPAGTEAFF.

The CDR3 protein is CASSQAGQGSTEAFF. In DNA form, the CDR3 reads TGCGCCAGCAGCCAAGCGGGACAGGGCAGCACTGAAGCTTTCTTT. The rearrangement uses TRBV4-1 and TRBJ1-1, with TRBD1 identical over 9 bases. The germline CDR1 and CDR2 sequences are MGHRA and YSYEKL. The CDR3 runs to 15 residues. V trimming: 1 base; J trimming: 4 bases; junction bases outside the gene matches: 4.

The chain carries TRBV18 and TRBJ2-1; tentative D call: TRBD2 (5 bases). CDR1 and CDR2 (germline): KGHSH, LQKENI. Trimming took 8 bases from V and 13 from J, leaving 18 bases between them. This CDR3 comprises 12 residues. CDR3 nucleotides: TGTGCCAGCCGGGGAGCCGGGGAAATCCAGTTCTTC. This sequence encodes CASRGAGEIQFF.

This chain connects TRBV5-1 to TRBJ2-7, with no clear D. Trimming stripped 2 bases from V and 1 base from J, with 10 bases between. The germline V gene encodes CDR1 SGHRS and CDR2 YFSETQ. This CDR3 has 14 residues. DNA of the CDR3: TGCGCCAGCAGCTTCGGAACAGCATCCTACGAGCAGTACTTC. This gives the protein CASSFGTASYEQYF.

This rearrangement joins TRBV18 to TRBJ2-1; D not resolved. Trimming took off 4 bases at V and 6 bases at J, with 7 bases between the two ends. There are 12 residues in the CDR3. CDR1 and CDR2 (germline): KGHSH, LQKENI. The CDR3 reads CASSRLLNEQFF. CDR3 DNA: TGTGCCAGCTCACGACTCCTCAATGAGCAGTTCTTC.

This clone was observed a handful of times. The CDR3 spells CASKRDYGYTF. Here the CDR3 DNA reads TGTGCCAGCAAGAGGGACTATGGCTACACCTTC. This sequence joins TRBV6-5 and TRBJ1-2; no clear D. This CDR3 is 11 amino acids long. Deletions cut 7 bases from V and 3 bases from J, with 6 bases between. Looked up from germline, CDR1 is MNHEY and CDR2 is SVGAGI.

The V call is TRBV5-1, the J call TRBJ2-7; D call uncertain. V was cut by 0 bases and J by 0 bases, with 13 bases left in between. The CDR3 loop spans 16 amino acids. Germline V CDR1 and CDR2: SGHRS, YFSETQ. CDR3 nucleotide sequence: TGCGCCAGCAGCTTGGCCGGTTCCTCAAGCTCCTACGAGCAGTACTTC. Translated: CASSLAGSSSSYEQYF.

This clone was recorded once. DNA for the CDR3: TGCGCGAGCGGGGGGAACACCATATATTTT. This encodes CASGGNTIYF. This chain connects TRBV5-1 to TRBJ1-3; D might be TRBD1 (5 bases). This CDR3 is 10 amino acids long. Germline assignment: CDR1 SGHRS and CDR2 YFSETQ.

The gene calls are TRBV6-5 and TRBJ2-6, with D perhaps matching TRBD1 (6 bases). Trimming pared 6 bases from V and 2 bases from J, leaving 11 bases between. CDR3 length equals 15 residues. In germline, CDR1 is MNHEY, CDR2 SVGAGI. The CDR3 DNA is TGTGCCAGCAGACAGGGTACAGCTGGGGCCAACGTCCTGACTTTC. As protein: CASRQGTAGANVLTF.

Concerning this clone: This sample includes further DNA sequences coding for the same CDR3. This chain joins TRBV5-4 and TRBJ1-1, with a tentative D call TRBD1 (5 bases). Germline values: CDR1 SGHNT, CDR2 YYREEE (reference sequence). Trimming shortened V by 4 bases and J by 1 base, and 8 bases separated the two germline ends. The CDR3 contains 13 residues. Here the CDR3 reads CASSLQGNTEAFF. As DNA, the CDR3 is TGTGCCAGCAGCCTTCAGGGGAACACTGAAGCTTTCTTT.

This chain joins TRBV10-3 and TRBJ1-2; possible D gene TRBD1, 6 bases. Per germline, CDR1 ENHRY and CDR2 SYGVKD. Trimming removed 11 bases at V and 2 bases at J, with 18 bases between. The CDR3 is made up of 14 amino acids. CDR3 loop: CASNAGALNYGYTF. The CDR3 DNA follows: TGTGCCTCCAACGCAGGGGCGTTAAACTATGGCTACACCTTC.

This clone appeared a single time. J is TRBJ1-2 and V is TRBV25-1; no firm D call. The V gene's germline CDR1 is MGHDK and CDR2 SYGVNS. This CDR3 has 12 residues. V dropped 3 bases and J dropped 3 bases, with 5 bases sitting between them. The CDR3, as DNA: TGTGCCAGCAGTGATGAGTACTATGGCTACACCTTC. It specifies CASSDEYYGYTF.

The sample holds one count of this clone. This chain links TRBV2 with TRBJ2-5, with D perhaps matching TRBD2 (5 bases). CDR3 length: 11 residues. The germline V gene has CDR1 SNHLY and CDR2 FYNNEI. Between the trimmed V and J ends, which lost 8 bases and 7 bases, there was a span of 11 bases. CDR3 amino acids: CASHYRGTQYF. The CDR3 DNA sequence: TGTGCCAGCCATTATCGGGGGACCCAGTACTTC.

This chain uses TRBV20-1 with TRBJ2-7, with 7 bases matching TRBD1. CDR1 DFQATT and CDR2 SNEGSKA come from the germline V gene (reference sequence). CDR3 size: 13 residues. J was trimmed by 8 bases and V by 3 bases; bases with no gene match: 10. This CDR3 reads CSASRDSPTKQYF. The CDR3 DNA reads TGCAGTGCTAGTAGGGACAGCCCTACGAAGCAGTACTTC.

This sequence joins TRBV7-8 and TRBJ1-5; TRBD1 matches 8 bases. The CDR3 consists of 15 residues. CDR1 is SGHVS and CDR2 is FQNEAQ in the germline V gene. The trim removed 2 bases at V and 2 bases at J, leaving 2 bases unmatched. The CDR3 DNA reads TGTGCCAGCAGCTTACAGGGACAGGGCAATCAGCCCCAGCATTTT. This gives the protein CASSLQGQGNQPQHF.